A selection of T cell receptor beta chains follows, all from one sample in a study of response to subunit inactivated influenza vaccine. TCRdb re-called the RT-PCR reads through MiXCR, storing one row per CDR3 protein. The sample carries approximately 230,000 distinct CDR3 sequences, over 9% recorded once. The sample consisted of non-naive T cells sorted from PBMCs, taken around 14 days before vaccination. These receptors were collected from a man between 45 and 60 years old who received an inactivated influenza vaccine. The CDR3 runs from the conserved cysteine through the conserved F or W. A D gene is named only where the DNA matches it firmly. Clone sizes are given selectively: once, few, many, or a class where the clone is expanded.

>TRBJ2-1|few|TRBV2|.
TGTGCCAGCAGCGCAGATCAGGGAATTCTTCAGTTCTTC
CASSADQGILQFF
>TRBJ1-6|.|TRBV3-1|TRBD1
TGTGCCAGCAGCCGACAGGGTTCACCCCTCCACTTT
CASSRQGSPLHF
>TRBJ1-1|few|TRBV20-1|.
TGCAGTGCCCCTCAGGGGCACACCACCAGGTCGGCTTTCTTT
CSAPQGHTTRSAFF
>TRBJ2-2|few|TRBV6-2/TRBV6-3|.
TGTGCCAGCAGTTCGTATGGAATCGGGGAGCTGTTTTTT
CASSSYGIGELFF
>TRBJ2-3|many|TRBV12-3/TRBV12-4|TRBD2
TGTGCCAGCAGCCCTAGCGGGGGACTCACAGATACGCAGTATTTT
CASSPSGGLTDTQYF
>TRBJ1-2|few|TRBV6-1|TRBD1
TGTGCCAGCACTCCTCGGACAGGGGGCGTTGTCGGCTACACCTTC
CASTPRTGGVVGYTF
>TRBJ2-1|many|TRBV12-3/TRBV12-4|TRBD2
TGTGCCAGCAGTCGAAGCGGGAGTGCCTACAATGAGCAGTTCTTC
CASSRSGSAYNEQFF
>TRBJ2-7|many|TRBV10-3|.
TGTGCCATCAGTGAGTCTTGGGGCGCCTACTACGAGCAGTACTTC
CAISESWGAYYEQYF
>TRBJ1-3|.|TRBV9|.
TGTGCCAGCAGCGTTGGGATCTCTGGAAACACCATATATTTT
CASSVGISGNTIYF
>TRBJ2-2|few|TRBV6-5|.
TGTGCCAGCAGTTACTCGCGGTGGAAGGCCGGGGAGCTGTTTTTT
CASSYSRWKAGELFF
>TRBJ2-5|.|TRBV28|.
TGTGCCAGCAACGCCGGCGGAGAGACCCAGTACTTC
CASNAGGETQYF
>TRBJ2-1|.|TRBV19|.
TGTGCCAGTAGAGGTCCCGGCTCCTACAATGAGCAGTTCTTC
CASRGPGSYNEQFF
>TRBJ2-3|many|TRBV6-5|TRBD2
TGTGCCAGCAGTTCGACTAGCGGGGGGGCCTCGGATACGCAGTATTTT
CASSSTSGGASDTQYF
>TRBJ2-7|few|TRBV18|.
TGTGCCAGCTCACGGGAGGTCAGCTACGAGCAGTACTTC
CASSREVSYEQYF
>TRBJ1-1|.|TRBV29-1|.
TGCAGCGGTGGGTCCAAGAACACTGAAGCTTTCTTT
CSGGSKNTEAFF
>TRBJ1-1|many|TRBV7-6|.
TGTGCCAGCAGCTTAGAGCAGAACACTGAAGCTTTCTTT
CASSLEQNTEAFF
>TRBJ2-1|.|TRBV18|TRBD1
TGTGCCAGCTCACGGGACAGGGGTCCCGATAATGAGCAGTTCTTC
CASSRDRGPDNEQFF
>TRBJ2-7|few|TRBV4-2|.
TGTGCCAGCAGCCAAGATCATACTGAGAGCTACGAGCAGTACTTC
CASSQDHTESYEQYF
>TRBJ2-1|many|TRBV20-1|TRBD2
TGCAGTGCTCTCCACCTAGCGGGAGAGGCCTACAATGAGCAGTTCTTC
CSALHLAGEAYNEQFF
>TRBJ1-3|few|TRBV20-1|.
TGCAGTGCACCCGTCCGGGGGTTTGGTGGAAACACCATATATTTT
CSAPVRGFGGNTIYF
>TRBJ2-2|many|TRBV29-1|TRBD1
TGCAGCGCTTCGACAGGGGTCCGCGGGGAGCTGTTTTTT
CSASTGVRGELFF
>TRBJ2-7|many|TRBV12-3/TRBV12-4|.
TGTGCCAGCACCCCAACGGGGAACTCCTACGAGCAGTACTTC
CASTPTGNSYEQYF
>TRBJ1-4|.|TRBV20-1|.
TGCAGTGCTAGTGGGGGAGCTAATGAAAAACTGTTTTTT
CSASGGANEKLFF
>TRBJ2-1|many|TRBV20-1|TRBD2
TGCAGTGCTAGGCCGGGGGGGACGCACAATGAGCAGTTCTTC
CSARPGGTHNEQFF
>TRBJ1-2|.|TRBV9|.
TGTGCCAGCAGCGCGATCACAGAGCATGGCTACACCTTC
CASSAITEHGYTF
>TRBJ2-3|.|TRBV6-1|.
TGTGCCAGCAGTGGGCTTGGGGTATTCCACACAGATACGCAGTATTTT
CASSGLGVFHTDTQYF
>TRBJ2-2|few|TRBV7-2|TRBD2
TGTGCCAGCAGCTTATCGGGACTAGCGAACACCGGGGAGCTGTTTTTT
CASSLSGLANTGELFF